This is a list of T cell receptor beta chains from one sample in a study of cytomegalovirus exposure and HLA in healthy donors. Some clones are missing from TCRdb's copy, which holds only in-frame ones; the method was immunoSEQ multiplex PCR. The sample has 150,000 to 200,000 clones; 70% to 85% are singletons. Sequences were obtained from PBMCs. All receptors come from a man aged 18 to 30 in good health and CMV-seronegative. Both conserved end residues are part of each CDR3. The D gene is left open where the match is weak. Expanded clones get a size class; other rows say once, few or many, or leave the size out.

D | J | size | V | DNA | CDR3
TRBD2 | TRBJ2-1 | - | TRBV6-5 | TGTGCCAGCAGTTCCGGGACTAATTCCTACAATGAGCAGTTCTTC | CASSSGTNSYNEQFF
- | TRBJ2-7 | - | TRBV19 | TGTGCCAGTAGTATAGATCGAGGCCATTACGAGCAGTACTTC | CASSIDRGHYEQYF
TRBD1 | TRBJ1-2 | - | TRBV5-1 | TGCGCCAGCAGCTTGGTTTCAGGGGGCGACTATGGCTACACCTTC | CASSLVSGGDYGYTF
TRBD1 | TRBJ1-5 | - | TRBV7-8 | TGTGCCAGCAGCTTAGCCGGCAGGGGGATAGATCAGCCCCAGCATTTT | CASSLAGRGIDQPQHF
TRBD1 | TRBJ2-1 | - | TRBV4-2 | TGTGCCAGCAGCCCCTCAACCGGGACAGGGTACAATGAGCAGTTCTTC | CASSPSTGTGYNEQFF
- | TRBJ2-3 | - | TRBV14 | TGTGCCAGCAGCCCAAACCCGGTGGGAGTGGGGACAGATACGCAGTATTTT | CASSPNPVGVGTDTQYF
TRBD1 | TRBJ2-7 | few | TRBV7-8 | TGTGCCAGCAGCCGAGACAGGGGAGCCTACGAGCAGTACTTC | CASSRDRGAYEQYF
- | TRBJ2-7 | - | TRBV12-5 | TGTGCTAGTGGTTTGCCCTCGTCTTTCTCCTACGAGCAGTACTTC | CASGLPSSFSYEQYF
- | TRBJ2-6 | - | TRBV23-1 | TGCGCCAGCGTTGGGTTGACAGGAACCCGCGGGGCCAACGTCCTGACTTTC | CASVGLTGTRGANVLTF
TRBD1 | TRBJ2-7 | - | TRBV6-1 | TGTGCCAGCAGTGCCGGGACAGGGGGCTACGAGCAGTACTTC | CASSAGTGGYEQYF